The 7 T cell receptor beta chains below come from one sample, sequenced in a study of blood T cell repertoires in COVID-19. Profiled with immunoSEQ multiplex PCR; TCRdb holds only in-frame clones, not every one. The sample includes approximately 70,000 clones, 87% of them seen just once. What was sequenced was peripheral blood. The receptors were gathered from a man aged 45 to 65 with active COVID-19.

This clone was found once. The rearrangement links TRBV25-1 to TRBJ2-5; weak D call: TRBD2 (6 bases). Per germline, CDR1 MGHDK and CDR2 SYGVNS. The CDR3 is made up of 14 amino acids. Trimming stripped 4 bases from V and 2 bases from J, with 11 bases between. CDR3: CASSGRDWQETQYF. CDR3 DNA: TGTGCCAGCAGTGGGAGGGACTGGCAAGAGACCCAGTACTTC. The complete variable domain, with remaining parts taken from reference TRBV25-1 and TRBJ2-5, reads EADIYQTPRYLVIGTGKKITLECSQTMGHDKMYWYQQDPGMELHLIHYSYGVNSTEKGDLSSESTVSRIRTEHFPLTLESARPSHTSQYLCASSGRDWQETQYFGPGTRLLVL.

In nucleotides, the CDR3 is TGTGCCAGCAGCCAAGGATTTCAAGACAGGGACGACTATGGCTACACCTTC. As protein: CASSQGFQDRDDYGYTF. The chain joins TRBV3-1 (or the pseudogene TRBV3-2) to TRBJ1-2, with 7 bases lining up with TRBD1. J lost 3 bases, V lost 1 base, and 11 bases had no gene match. The CDR3 is 17 amino acids. Germline CDR1 is LGHDT and CDR2 is YNNKEL (reference sequence).

The rearrangement joins TRBV6-1 to TRBJ2-3; 9 positions match TRBD2. This CDR3 contains 15 residues. Germline-derived CDR1 and CDR2 are MNHNS and SASEGT. V lost 2 bases to trimming and J lost 4 bases; unmatched junction nucleotides: 4. CDR3 region: CASSELGGGADTQYF. Written as DNA, the CDR3 is TGTGCCAGCAGTGAACTTGGCGGGGGGGCAGATACGCAGTATTTT.

This clone was recorded once. The chain uses TRBV19 and TRBJ2-5, with 10 nucleotides matching TRBD1. The ends lost 0 bases at V and 7 bases at J; junction bases unmatched: 5. The germline V gene has CDR1 LNHDA and CDR2 SQIVND (reference sequence). The CDR3 has 15 residues. Here the CDR3 DNA reads TGTGCCAGTAGTATAGATCTGGGACAGGGGAGGACCCAGTACTTC. Translated: CASSIDLGQGRTQYF.

The chain links TRBV28 to TRBJ2-1, with 8 bases matching TRBD2. Germline V gene data show CDR1 as MDHEN and CDR2 as SYDVKM. V lost 7 bases, J lost 9 bases, and 11 bases stayed unmatched. The CDR3 length is 14 residues. This chain's CDR3 is CASIAGGGTSEQFF. The CDR3 DNA sequence: TGTGCCAGCATAGCCGGGGGGGGGACCAGTGAGCAGTTCTTC.

The chain recombines TRBV27 with TRBJ2-7; D is perhaps TRBD2 (5 bases). Trimming shortened V by 0 bases and J by 0 bases, and 6 bases separated the two germline ends. From germline, CDR1 is MNHEY and CDR2 SMNVEV (reference sequence). The CDR3 sequence is 14 residues long. The CDR3 bases are TGTGCCAGCAGTTTATCGCGGGTCTCCTACGAGCAGTACTTC. It specifies CASSLSRVSYEQYF.

The chain is built from TRBV4-1 and TRBJ1-1, with D maybe TRBD1 (6 bases). This CDR3 has 13 amino acids. Germline values: CDR1 MGHRA, CDR2 YSYEKL. V was shortened by 5 bases and J by 7 bases, with 14 bases between the two germline ends. The CDR3 sequence: CASSSGQRVEAFF. For the CDR3, the DNA is TGCGCCAGCAGCTCCGGACAGAGAGTTGAAGCTTTCTTT.